This T cell receptor (beta chain) comes out of a study of blood T cell repertoires in COVID-19. The study assigned cohorts using participant-reported clinical history. Germline V gene lookup returns CDR1 SGHRS and CDR2 YFSETQ. The CDR3 totals 14 residues. The ends were cut back, 5 bases at V and 0 bases at J, with 9 bases in the middle. This table comes from immunoSEQ multiplex PCR, and its TCRdb copy is limited to in-frame clones, with some not included. Altogether roughly 150,000 clones are present, about 81% being singletons, with the ten largest covering around 7%. This receptor was taken from a middle-aged man who had recovered from COVID-19. The chain uses TRBV5-1 and TRBJ1-3; maybe TRBD1 (5 bases). The sample comprised PBMCs or T cells enriched from blood (not recorded which). CDR3 sequence reads: CASRGGASGNTIYF. The CDR3 region has the DNA TGCGCCAGCAGAGGAGGGGCCTCTGGAAACACCATATATTTT.